The TCR beta chain described here comes from a study of T cell repertoires in cytomegalovirus infection. The CDR3 loop spans 20 amino acids. Germline V gene sequence: CDR1 SGDLS, CDR2 YYNGEE. Trimming cost V 4 bases and J 5 bases; bases outside gene matches: 15. This clonotype occurred many times. Each CDR3 protein gets one entry after TCRdb re-called the reads with MiXCR. The sample consists of about 180,000 distinct CDR3 sequences, roughly 14% of them appearing once. The source is a human donor in good health (CMV status not recorded). Some clones in this sample may be carry-over from other donors' samples. The sequencing sample was made of PBMCs. The genes are TRBV9 and TRBJ2-1; 16 positions agree with TRBD2. In nucleotides, the CDR3 is TGTGCCAGCAGCCCTCCGCCGGGACTAGCGGGAGGGCGATCCGACAATGAGCAGTTCTTC. Its translation: CASSPPPGLAGGRSDNEQFF.